Sequencing of this T cell receptor beta chain was carried out in a study of cytomegalovirus exposure and HLA in healthy donors. Study results and caveats: Per published accounts, TCR beta sequences correctly predicted the HLA-A and HLA-B alleles of most subjects. Most sequenced TCRs were rare (though some public TCRs occurred in many donors). Cytomegalovirus status was reportedly diagnosed by the classifier with high specificity and sensitivity. The listing of about 150 TCR beta chains classed them as cytomegalovirus-associated.

For this clone: Its antigen is unknown.

Primers included in the PCR were 60 Vbeta and 13 Jbeta primers. The table came from immunoSEQ multiplex PCR; TCRdb's copy has only in-frame clones and leaves some out. The data hold about 200,000 clones, with about three quarters observed a single time. Input material: PBMCs. The sequence was collected from a man younger than 35 in good health and CMV-seronegative.

The CDR3 sequence: CASITLSSGTYEQYF. The DNA for the CDR3 is TGTGCCAGCATTACCCTCTCTAGCGGAACCTACGAGCAGTACTTC. The chain is built from TRBV27 and TRBJ2-7; 7 nucleotides agree with TRBD2. This CDR3 spans 15 amino acids. Germline CDR1 MNHEY, CDR2 SMNVEV (reference sequence). With 7 bases clipped from V and 2 bases from J, the junction kept 11 bases outside the gene matches.